This TCR beta chain is drawn from a study of T cell responses to AZD1222 COVID-19 vaccine. Whole-study context: Pooled samples include second doses given at about 4 or 12 weeks. Broader study findings: Reports say nearly half of spike-specific TCRs go after unmutated variant regions. Repertoires were collected only later (after the peak T cell response had occurred). There were vaccine-associated CD4 TCRs across spike, dominant at 160-218 and 743-854.

The repertoire was sequenced with immunoSEQ multiplex PCR; TCRdb's copy has only in-frame clones and lacks some. The data contain 110,000 to 150,000 clones, over 90% of them singletons. CDR3 length: 18 residues. V was shortened by 5 bases and J by 0 bases, with 16 bases between the two germline ends. From germline, CDR1 is KGHDR and CDR2 SFDVKD. This clone has a single count. Its specificity is unknown. The V and J genes are TRBV24-1 and TRBJ2-6; D tentatively reads TRBD1 or TRBD2 (5 bases each). This TCR was sampled from an adult in good health. Sample: peripheral blood, taken on day 0 of AZD1222 vaccination. CDR3 coding DNA: TGTGCCACCAGTGCCCGAAGGGGCGAGGGCTCTGGGGCCAACGTCCTGACTTTC. Translated: CATSARRGEGSGANVLTF.